This T cell receptor (beta chain) stems from a study of T-cell reconstitution after alpha-beta-depleted transplantation in children. Study results and limitations: Several hundred expanded graft clones reportedly gave rise to the alpha-beta T cells present about two months after transplant. Newly produced T cells mostly accounted for T-cell counts and diversity one year post-transplant.

This clonotype was counted at least ten times. The target antigen is unknown. The V gene end was trimmed by 0 bases and the J gene end by 0 bases; junction bases not matched to a gene: 1. This CDR3 is 16 amino acids long. Germline CDR1 is SEHNR and CDR2 is FQNEAQ (reference sequence). This sample's TCRbeta library carried unique molecular identifier barcodes. TCRdb ran MiXCR on the PCR reads and lists one entry per CDR3 protein. This sample has almost 500,000 distinct CDR3 sequences, with under 12% found just once. This chain links TRBV7-9 with TRBJ1-3, with TRBD1 matching 8 bases. The sample here was PBMCs, taken before TCRalphabeta/CD19-depleted stem cell transplant. The clonotype was recovered from a child aged 2 to 10 with inherited bone marrow failure, due to receive a stem cell transplant. CDR3 protein: CASSLADRGSGNTIYF. Written as DNA, the CDR3 is TGTGCCAGCAGCTTAGCCGACAGGGGCTCTGGAAACACCATATATTTT.